This T cell receptor beta chain derives from a study of blood T cell repertoires in COVID-19. Enrolled during active infection, Seattle patients were then followed longitudinally. In its sample, this clone is medium-sized. Assay: immunoSEQ multiplex PCR; the TCRdb copy retains only in-frame clones and omits some. Here the sample spans about 130,000 clones, more than 75% being singletons. Germline-derived CDR1 and CDR2 are MDHEN and SYDVKM. The CDR3 extends over 15 amino acids. Trimming took 5 bases from V and 4 from J; bases not matched to a gene: 8. The source of this sequence is a woman aged 70-85 years with COVID-19, enrolled during active disease. The genes are TRBV28 and TRBJ1-2, with 9 bases identical to TRBD1. Sequencing used peripheral blood. The CDR3 DNA sequence: TGTGCCAGCAGTATTGAGGGACAGGGCCTCTATGGCTACACCTTC. The encoded protein is CASSIEGQGLYGYTF.